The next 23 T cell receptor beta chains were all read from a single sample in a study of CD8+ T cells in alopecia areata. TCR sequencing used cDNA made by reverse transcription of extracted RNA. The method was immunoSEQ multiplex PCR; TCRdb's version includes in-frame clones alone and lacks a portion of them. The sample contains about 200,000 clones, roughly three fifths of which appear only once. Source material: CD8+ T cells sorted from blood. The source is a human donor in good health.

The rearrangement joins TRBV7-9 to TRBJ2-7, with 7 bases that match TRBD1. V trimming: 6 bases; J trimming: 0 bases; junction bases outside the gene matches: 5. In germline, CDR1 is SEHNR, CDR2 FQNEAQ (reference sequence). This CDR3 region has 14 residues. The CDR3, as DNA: TGTGCCAGCAGTCTACAGGGGAACTCCTACGAGCAGTACTTC. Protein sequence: CASSLQGNSYEQYF.

This CDR3 reads CASGLNRVGYEQYF. DNA for the CDR3: TGTGCTAGTGGTTTGAACAGGGTTGGATACGAGCAGTACTTC. This chain links TRBV12-5 with TRBJ2-7; a weak D match, TRBD1 (6 bases). This CDR3 contains 14 residues. Between the trimmed V and J ends, which lost 2 bases and 4 bases, there was a span of 12 bases. Germline V CDR1 and CDR2: LGHNT, FRNRAP.

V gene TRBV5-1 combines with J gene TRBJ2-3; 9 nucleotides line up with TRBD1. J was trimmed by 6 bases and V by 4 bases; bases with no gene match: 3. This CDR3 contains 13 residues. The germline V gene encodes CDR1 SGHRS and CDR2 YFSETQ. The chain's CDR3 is CASSGQGFDTQYF. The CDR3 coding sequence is TGCGCCAGCAGCGGACAGGGGTTTGATACGCAGTATTTT.

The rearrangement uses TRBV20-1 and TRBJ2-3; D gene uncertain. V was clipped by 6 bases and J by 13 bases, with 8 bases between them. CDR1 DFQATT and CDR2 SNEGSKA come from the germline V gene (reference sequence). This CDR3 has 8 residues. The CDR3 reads CSAPWEYF. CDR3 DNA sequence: TGCAGTGCCCCCTGGGAGTATTTT.

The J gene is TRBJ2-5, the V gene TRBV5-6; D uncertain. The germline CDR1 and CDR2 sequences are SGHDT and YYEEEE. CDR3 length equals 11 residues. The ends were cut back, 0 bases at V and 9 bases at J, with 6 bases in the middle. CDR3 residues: CASSLGASQYF. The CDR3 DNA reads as TGTGCCAGCAGCTTGGGGGCGTCCCAGTACTTC.

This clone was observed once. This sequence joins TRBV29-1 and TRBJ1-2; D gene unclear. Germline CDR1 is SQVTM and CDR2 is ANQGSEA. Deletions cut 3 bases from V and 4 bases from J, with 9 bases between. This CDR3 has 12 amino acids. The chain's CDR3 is CSVELTVYGYTF. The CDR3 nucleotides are TGCAGCGTTGAGCTTACAGTCTATGGCTACACCTTC.

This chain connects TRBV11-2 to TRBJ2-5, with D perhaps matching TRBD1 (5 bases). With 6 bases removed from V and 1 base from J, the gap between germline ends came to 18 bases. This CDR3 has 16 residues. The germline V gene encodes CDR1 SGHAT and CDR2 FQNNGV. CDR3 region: CASRPAGEGVQETQYF. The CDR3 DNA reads TGTGCCAGCAGGCCAGCTGGGGAAGGGGTCCAAGAGACCCAGTACTTC.

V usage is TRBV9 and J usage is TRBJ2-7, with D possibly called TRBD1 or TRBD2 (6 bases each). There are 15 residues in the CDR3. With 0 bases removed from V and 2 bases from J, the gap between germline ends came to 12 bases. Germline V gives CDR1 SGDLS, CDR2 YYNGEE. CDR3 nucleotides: TGTGCCAGCAGCGTAGCGGGGGACACTACCTACGAGCAGTACTTC. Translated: CASSVAGDTTYEQYF.

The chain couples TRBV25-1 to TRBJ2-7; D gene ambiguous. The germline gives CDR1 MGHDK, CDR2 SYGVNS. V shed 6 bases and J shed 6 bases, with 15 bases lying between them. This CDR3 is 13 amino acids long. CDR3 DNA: TGTGCCAGCAGCCCCCGTGGAGACCTCGAGCAGTACTTC. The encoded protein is CASSPRGDLEQYF.

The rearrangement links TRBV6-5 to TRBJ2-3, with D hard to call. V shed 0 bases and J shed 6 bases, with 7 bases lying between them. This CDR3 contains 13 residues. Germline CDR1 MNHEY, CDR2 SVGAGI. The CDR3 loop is CASSYSRSDTQYF. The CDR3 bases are TGTGCCAGCAGTTACTCTAGATCGGATACGCAGTATTTT.

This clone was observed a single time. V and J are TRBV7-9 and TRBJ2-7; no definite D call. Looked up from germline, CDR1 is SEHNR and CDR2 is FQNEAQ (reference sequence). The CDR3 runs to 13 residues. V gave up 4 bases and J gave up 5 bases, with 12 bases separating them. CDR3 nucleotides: TGTGCCAGCAGCTCAACTCTCATAGACGAGCAGTACTTC. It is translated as CASSSTLIDEQYF. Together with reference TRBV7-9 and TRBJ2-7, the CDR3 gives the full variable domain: DTGVSQNPRHKITKRGQNVTFRCDPISEHNRLYWYRQTLGQGPEFLTYFQNEAQLEKSRLLSDRFSAERPKGSFSTLEIQRTEQGDSAMYLCASSSTLIDEQYFGPGTRLTVT.

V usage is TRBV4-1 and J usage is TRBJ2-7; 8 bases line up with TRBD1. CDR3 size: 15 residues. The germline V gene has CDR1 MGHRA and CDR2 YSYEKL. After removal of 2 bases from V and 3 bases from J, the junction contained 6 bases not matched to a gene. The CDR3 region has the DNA TGCGCCAGCAGCCAATGGGACGGACAGGGCTACGAGCAGTACTTC. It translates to CASSQWDGQGYEQYF.

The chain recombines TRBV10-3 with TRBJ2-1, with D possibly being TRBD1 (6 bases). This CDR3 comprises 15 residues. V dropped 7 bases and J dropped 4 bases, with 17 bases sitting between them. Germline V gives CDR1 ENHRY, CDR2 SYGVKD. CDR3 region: CAIKDLGHVYNEQFF. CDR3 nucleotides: TGTGCCATCAAGGACCTGGGACACGTATACAATGAGCAGTTCTTC.

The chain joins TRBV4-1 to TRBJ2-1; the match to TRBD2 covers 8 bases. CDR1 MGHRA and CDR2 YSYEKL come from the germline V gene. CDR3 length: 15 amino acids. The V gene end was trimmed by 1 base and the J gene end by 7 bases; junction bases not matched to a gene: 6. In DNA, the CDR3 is TGCGCCAGCAGCCAAGCTTCCAGCGGGGGAAATGAGCAGTTCTTC. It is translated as CASSQASSGGNEQFF.

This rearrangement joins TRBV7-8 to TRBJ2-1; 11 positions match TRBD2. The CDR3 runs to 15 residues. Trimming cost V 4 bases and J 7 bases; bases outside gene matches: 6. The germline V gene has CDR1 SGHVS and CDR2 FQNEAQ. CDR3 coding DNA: TGTGCCAGCAGCTCCACTTGGACTAGCGGGAATGAGCAGTTCTTC. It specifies CASSSTWTSGNEQFF.

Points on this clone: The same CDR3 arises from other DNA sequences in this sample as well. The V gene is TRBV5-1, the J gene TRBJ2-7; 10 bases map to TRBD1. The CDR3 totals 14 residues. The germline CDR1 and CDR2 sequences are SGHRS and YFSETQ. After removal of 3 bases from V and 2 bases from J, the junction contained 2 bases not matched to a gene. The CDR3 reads CASSSGTGAYEQYF. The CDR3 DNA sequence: TGCGCCAGCAGCTCCGGGACAGGGGCCTACGAGCAGTACTTC.

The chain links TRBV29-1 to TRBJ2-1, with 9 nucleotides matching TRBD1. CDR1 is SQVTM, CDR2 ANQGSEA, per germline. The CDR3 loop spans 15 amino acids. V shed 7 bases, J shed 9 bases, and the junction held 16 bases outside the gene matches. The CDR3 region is CSASRGDRVSSEQFF. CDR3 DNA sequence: TGCAGCGCCAGCCGGGGGGACAGGGTCTCAAGTGAGCAGTTCTTC.

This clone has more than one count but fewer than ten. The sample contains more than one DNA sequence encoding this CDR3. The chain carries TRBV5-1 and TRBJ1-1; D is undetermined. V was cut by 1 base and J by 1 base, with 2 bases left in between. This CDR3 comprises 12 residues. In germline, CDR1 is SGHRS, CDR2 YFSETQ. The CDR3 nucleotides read TGCGCCAGCAGCTTGAAGAACACTGAAGCTTTCTTT. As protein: CASSLKNTEAFF.

CDR3 loop: CASSDILSYEQYF. DNA for the CDR3: TGTGCCAGCAGTGACATATTGTCCTACGAGCAGTACTTC. The genes are TRBV2 and TRBJ2-7; D ambiguous. V was clipped by 3 bases and J by 1 base, with 7 bases between them. The CDR3 totals 13 residues. The germline gives CDR1 SNHLY, CDR2 FYNNEI.

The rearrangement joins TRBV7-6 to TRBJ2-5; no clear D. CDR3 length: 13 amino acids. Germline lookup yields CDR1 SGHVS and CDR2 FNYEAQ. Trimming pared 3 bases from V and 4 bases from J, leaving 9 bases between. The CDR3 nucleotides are TGTGCCAGCAGCTTCGGCTTGGGAGAGACCCAGTACTTC. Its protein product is CASSFGLGETQYF.

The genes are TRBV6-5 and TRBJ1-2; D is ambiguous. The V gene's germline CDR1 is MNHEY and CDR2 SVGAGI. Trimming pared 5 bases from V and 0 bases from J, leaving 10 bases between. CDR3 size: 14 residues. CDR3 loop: CASSDGIPNYGYTF. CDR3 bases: TGTGCCAGCAGTGATGGGATACCTAACTATGGCTACACCTTC.

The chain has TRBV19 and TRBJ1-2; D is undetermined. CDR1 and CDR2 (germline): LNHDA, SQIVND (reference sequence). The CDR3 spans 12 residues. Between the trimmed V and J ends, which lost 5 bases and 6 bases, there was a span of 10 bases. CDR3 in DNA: TGTGCCAGTAGTGCCGGACTCGATGGCTACACCTTC. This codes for CASSAGLDGYTF.

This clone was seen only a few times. The CDR3 is CASSFWVRSNQPQHF. The CDR3 nucleotides read TGTGCCAGCAGTTTTTGGGTCAGGAGCAATCAGCCCCAGCATTTT. V is TRBV28 and J is TRBJ1-5; D not certain. The CDR3 covers 15 residues. Germline CDR1 reads MDHEN; CDR2 reads SYDVKM. V dropped 3 bases and J dropped 1 base, with 10 bases sitting between them.